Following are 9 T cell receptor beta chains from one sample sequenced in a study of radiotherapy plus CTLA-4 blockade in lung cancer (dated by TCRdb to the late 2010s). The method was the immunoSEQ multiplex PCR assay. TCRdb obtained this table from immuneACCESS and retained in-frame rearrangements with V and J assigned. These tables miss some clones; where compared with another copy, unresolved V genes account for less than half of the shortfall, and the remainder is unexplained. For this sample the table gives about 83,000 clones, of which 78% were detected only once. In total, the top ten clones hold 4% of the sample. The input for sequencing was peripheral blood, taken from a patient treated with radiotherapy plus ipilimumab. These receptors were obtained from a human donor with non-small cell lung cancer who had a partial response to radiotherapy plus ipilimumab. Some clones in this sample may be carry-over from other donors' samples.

This chain's CDR3 is CASSKGQGPNNEQFF. DNA for the CDR3: TGTGCCAGTAGTAAGGGACAGGGCCCAAACAATGAGCAGTTCTTC. The chain employs TRBV19 and TRBJ2-1, with 9 bases aligning to TRBD1. Germline V gene data show CDR1 as LNHDA and CDR2 as SQIVND (reference sequence). CDR3 size: 15 residues. With 4 bases clipped from V and 5 bases from J, the junction kept 6 bases outside the gene matches.

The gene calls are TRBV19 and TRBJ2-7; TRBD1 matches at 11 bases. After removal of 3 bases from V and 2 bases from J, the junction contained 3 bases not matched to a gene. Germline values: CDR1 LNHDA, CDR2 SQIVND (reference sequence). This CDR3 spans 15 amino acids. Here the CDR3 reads CASSISGQGAYEQYF. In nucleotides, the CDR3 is TGTGCCAGTAGTATTTCGGGACAGGGGGCCTACGAGCAGTACTTC.

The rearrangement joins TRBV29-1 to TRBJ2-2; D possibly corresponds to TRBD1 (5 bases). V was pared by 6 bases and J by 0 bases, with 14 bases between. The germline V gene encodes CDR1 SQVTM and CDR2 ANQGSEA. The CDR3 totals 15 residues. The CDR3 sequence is CSVGGASANTGELFF. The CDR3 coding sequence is TGCAGCGTAGGTGGGGCTTCGGCGAACACCGGGGAGCTGTTTTTT.

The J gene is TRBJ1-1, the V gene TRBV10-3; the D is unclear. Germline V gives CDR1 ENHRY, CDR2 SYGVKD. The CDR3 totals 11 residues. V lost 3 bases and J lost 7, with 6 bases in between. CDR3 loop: CAISDRYEAFF. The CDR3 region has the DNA TGTGCCATCAGTGATCGGTATGAAGCTTTCTTT.

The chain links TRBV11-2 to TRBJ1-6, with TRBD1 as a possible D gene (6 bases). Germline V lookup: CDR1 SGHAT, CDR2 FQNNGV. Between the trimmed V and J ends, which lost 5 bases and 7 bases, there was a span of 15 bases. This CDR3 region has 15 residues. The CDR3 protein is CASSPQTQGNSPLHF. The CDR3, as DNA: TGTGCCAGCAGCCCCCAGACACAGGGAAATTCACCCCTCCACTTT.

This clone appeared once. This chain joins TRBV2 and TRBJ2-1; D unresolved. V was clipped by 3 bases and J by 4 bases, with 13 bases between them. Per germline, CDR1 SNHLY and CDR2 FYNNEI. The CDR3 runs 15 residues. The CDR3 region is CASSEGNPLYNEQFF. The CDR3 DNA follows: TGTGCCAGCAGTGAGGGCAACCCCCTTTACAATGAGCAGTTCTTC.

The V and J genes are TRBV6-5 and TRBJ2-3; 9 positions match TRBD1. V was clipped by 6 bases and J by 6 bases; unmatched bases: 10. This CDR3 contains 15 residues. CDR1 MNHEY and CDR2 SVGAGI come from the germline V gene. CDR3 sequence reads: CASSLQGALRDTQYF. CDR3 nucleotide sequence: TGTGCCAGCAGCCTACAGGGGGCGCTTCGGGATACGCAGTATTTT.

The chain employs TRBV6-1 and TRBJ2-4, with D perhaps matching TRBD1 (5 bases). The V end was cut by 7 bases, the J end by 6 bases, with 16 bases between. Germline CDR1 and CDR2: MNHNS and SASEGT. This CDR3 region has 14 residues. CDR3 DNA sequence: TGTGCCAGCATGAAAGGGTCAGACAGAAACATTCAGTACTTC. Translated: CASMKGSDRNIQYF.

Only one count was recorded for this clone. The CDR3 here is CASSQDLSGGNLQETQYF. The CDR3 DNA is TGCGCCAGCAGCCAAGATCTAAGCGGGGGGAACCTACAAGAGACCCAGTACTTC. The rearrangement links TRBV4-3 to TRBJ2-5; TRBD2 matches at 9 bases. Losses at the gene ends were 0 bases for V and 2 bases for J; bases not matched to a gene: 10. Germline CDR1 is LGHNA and CDR2 is YSLEER. This CDR3 is 18 amino acids long.